What follows are 8 T cell receptor beta chains derived from one specimen sequenced in a study of beta chain features in type 1 diabetes. Investigators reverse transcribed all isolated RNA, so they sequenced expressed TCRB transcripts. Sequencing was performed with immunoSEQ multiplex PCR; in TCRdb, only in-frame clones are kept and a portion is missing. The repertoire holds some 240,000 clones, with under 13% as singletons. The sample consisted of central memory CD4+ T cells from blood. These TCRs come from a man younger than 30 in good health.

The gene calls are TRBV2 and TRBJ1-1; D gene ambiguous. The V end lost 3 bases, the J end lost 8 bases, and 13 bases lay between the germline ends. CDR1 SNHLY and CDR2 FYNNEI come from the germline V gene. This CDR3 is built from 13 residues. CDR3 region: CASSDLWALEAFF. The CDR3 DNA follows: TGTGCCAGCAGTGACTTGTGGGCACTCGAAGCTTTCTTT.

The chain combines TRBV28 with TRBJ2-7; 8 bases are a match to TRBD2. The germline CDR1 and CDR2 sequences are MDHEN and SYDVKM. This CDR3 comprises 19 residues. V gave up 7 bases and J gave up 2 bases; unmatched junction bases: 22. The CDR3: CASIPGGAVLGADTYEQYF. CDR3 DNA sequence: TGTGCCAGCATCCCGGGGGGGGCCGTCCTGGGAGCGGACACCTACGAGCAGTACTTC.

The chain links TRBV29-1 to TRBJ2-1; D assignment may be TRBD1 or TRBD2 (5 bases each). V was pared by 8 bases and J by 0 bases, with 14 bases between. The CDR3 loop spans 14 amino acids. Germline CDR1 SQVTM, CDR2 ANQGSEA. The chain's CDR3 is CSFTPGSSYNEQFF. The CDR3 bases are TGCAGCTTTACGCCAGGGAGCTCCTACAATGAGCAGTTCTTC.

The sample holds many counts of this clone. The V and J genes are TRBV28 and TRBJ2-7; 7 nucleotides align to TRBD2. Germline CDR1 reads MDHEN; CDR2 reads SYDVKM. The CDR3 totals 15 residues. Unmatched junction bases numbered 8, after V lost 5 bases and J lost 1 base. The DNA of the CDR3 is TGTGCCAGCAGTCTAAGGGACTATCGATCCTACGAGCAGTACTTC. Its translation: CASSLRDYRSYEQYF.

V usage is TRBV18 and J usage is TRBJ1-2; no clear D gene. Germline CDR1 and CDR2: KGHSH and LQKENI. Trimming took off 5 bases at V and 0 bases at J, with 10 bases between the two ends. CDR3 size: 14 residues. The CDR3 here is CASSSSAANYGYTF. The CDR3 DNA reads as TGTGCCAGCTCATCCTCCGCAGCTAACTATGGCTACACCTTC. Supplemented by reference TRBV18 and TRBJ1-2, the full variable domain reads NAGVMQNPRHLVRRRGQEARLRCSPMKGHSHVYWYRQLPEEGLKFMVYLQKENIIDESGMPKERFSAEFPKEGPSILRIQQVVRGDSAAYFCASSSSAANYGYTFGSGTRLTVV.

This clone has only a few counts. The J gene is TRBJ2-4, the V gene TRBV6-1, with TRBD1 identical over 7 bases. Germline V gene sequence: CDR1 MNHNS, CDR2 SASEGT. CDR3 length: 16 amino acids. Trimming at V came to 2 bases and at J to 5 bases, leaving 9 bases not matched to a gene. The CDR3: CASSEIQGVAENIQYF. DNA for the CDR3: TGTGCCAGCAGTGAAATCCAGGGGGTTGCGGAAAACATTCAGTACTTC.

The V gene is TRBV19, the J gene TRBJ1-1, with 8 nucleotides matching TRBD1. This CDR3 is 15 amino acids long. Germline loops: CDR1 LNHDA, CDR2 SQIVND (reference sequence). V dropped 5 bases and J dropped 0; count of bases not matched to a gene: 5. CDR3 in amino acids: CASSPRDRLNTEAFF. The DNA of the CDR3 is TGTGCCAGTAGTCCCCGGGACAGGTTGAACACTGAAGCTTTCTTT.

This clone was seen more than once but under ten times. The chain employs TRBV21-1 and TRBJ1-4. TRBV21-1 is reported as a pseudogene. This CDR3 contains 15 residues. Written as DNA, the CDR3 is TGTGCCAGCAGCAAAGAGGCGGAATCTCATGAAAAACTGTTTTTT. It yields the protein CASSKEAESHEKLFF.